This T cell receptor beta chain was obtained from a study of OX40 agonist ivuxolimab in advanced cancers. Study summary: Those enrolled were 70% to 85% male, with a mean age of about 66 years and ages from 23 to 79. Whole-study findings and limits: Compared with others, partial responders at 0.1-3.0 mg/kg displayed clonal expansion among the lowest. At 0.1 to 3.0 mg/kg and by week 6, clonal expansion occurred in CD4+ and CD8+ blood T cells.

The table came from immunoSEQ multiplex PCR; TCRdb's copy has only in-frame clones and leaves some out. This table holds some 50,000 clones, just under 90% found once. About this clone itself: Its antigen is undetermined.

Sequencing used CD4+ or CD8+ T cells sorted from blood, obtained in a trial of the OX40 agonist ivuxolimab. This TCR was recovered from an adult with an advanced solid tumor such as melanoma, head and neck, liver or kidney cancer.

The CDR3 region is CSVVQAGANVLTF. CDR3 DNA sequence: TGCAGCGTTGTCCAGGCCGGGGCCAACGTCCTGACTTTC. V usage is TRBV29-1 and J usage is TRBJ2-6, with D hard to call. Germline loops: CDR1 SQVTM, CDR2 ANQGSEA. The V gene lost 4 bases and the J gene lost 4 bases, with 8 bases spanning the gap. The CDR3 has 13 residues.